This T cell receptor (beta chain) was identified in a study of early T cells in non-severe SARS-CoV-2 infection. This clonotype was detected only a few times. What it binds is unknown. TCRdb reprocessed the 5' RACE reads via MiXCR and lists one record per CDR3 protein. The sample holds about 64,000 distinct CDR3 sequences, 10% to 15% seen once. Points from the study as a whole: VDJdb matching, biased toward anti-spike CD8 responses, missed private and CD4 specificities.

The CDR3 loop spans 14 amino acids. The V gene's germline CDR1 is SEHNR and CDR2 FQNEAQ (reference sequence). The V and J ends lost 5 bases and 6 bases, in that order; junction bases with no gene match: 6. The input for sequencing was whole blood, taken at baseline. The rearrangement uses TRBV7-9 and TRBJ2-2; 7 bases match TRBD1. The receptor was isolated from an adult who was a healthcare worker with PCR-confirmed SARS-CoV-2 infection or an uninfected control (not recorded which). The CDR3 sequence is CASSLGTAPGELFF. Here the CDR3 DNA reads TGTGCCAGCAGCCTAGGGACAGCCCCCGGGGAGCTGTTTTTT.